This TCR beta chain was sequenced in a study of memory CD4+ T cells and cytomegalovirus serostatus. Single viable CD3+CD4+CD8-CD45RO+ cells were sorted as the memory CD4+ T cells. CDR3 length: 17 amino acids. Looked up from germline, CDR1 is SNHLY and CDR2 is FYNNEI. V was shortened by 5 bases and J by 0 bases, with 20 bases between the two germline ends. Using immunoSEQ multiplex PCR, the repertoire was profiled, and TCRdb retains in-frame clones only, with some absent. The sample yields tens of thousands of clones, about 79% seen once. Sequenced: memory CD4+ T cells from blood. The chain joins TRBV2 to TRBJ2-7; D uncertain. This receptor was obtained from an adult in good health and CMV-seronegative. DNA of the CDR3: TGTGCCAGCAGTTCGTTAACCTACAGTGTCCTCTCCTACGAGCAGTACTTC. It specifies CASSSLTYSVLSYEQYF.